A selection of T cell receptor beta chains follows, all from one sample in a study of CXCR3-negative and CXCR3-positive naive CD8 T cells. TCRdb re-called the 5' RACE reads and gives one entry per CDR3 protein, without DNA. The sample table includes about 43,000 distinct CDR3 sequences. The specimen was memory CD8+ T cells from blood. These receptors originate from a human donor in good health. Some clones in this sample may be carry-over from other donors' samples. Each CDR3 is given with its conserved first and last residue. Fields, in order: J gene, clone size, CDR3 length, V gene, CDR3 protein. Rows may omit the clone size; those that give it use once, few, many or a size class.

J: TRBJ2-7; size: NA; length: 17; V: TRBV25-1; CDR3: CASSESKVASGTYEQYF
J: TRBJ2-1; size: NA; length: 14; V: TRBV28; CDR3: CASSRGLEFDEQFF
J: TRBJ2-5; size: NA; length: 15; V: TRBV7-2; CDR3: CASSLLVWTQETQYF
J: TRBJ2-1; size: NA; length: 13; V: TRBV6-4; CDR3: CASSDSGAAEQFF
J: TRBJ2-1; size: NA; length: 16; V: TRBV20-1; CDR3: CSALTGTSGGLTEQFF
J: TRBJ2-7; size: NA; length: 12; V: TRBV29-1; CDR3: CSGGGAASEQYF
J: TRBJ2-3; size: NA; length: 16; V: TRBV4-3; CDR3: CASSQARGGSTDTQYF
J: TRBJ1-2; size: NA; length: 13; V: TRBV29-1; CDR3: CSATGGSSWGYTF
J: TRBJ2-3; size: medium-sized; length: 13; V: TRBV11-2; CDR3: CANRGSGADTQYF
J: TRBJ1-4; size: NA; length: 15; V: TRBV7-6; CDR3: CASSYTGATNEKLFF
J: TRBJ2-7; size: NA; length: 15; V: TRBV7-2; CDR3: CASSLWQGLSYEQYF
J: TRBJ2-7; size: NA; length: 13; V: TRBV4-2; CDR3: CASSQGLAYEQYF